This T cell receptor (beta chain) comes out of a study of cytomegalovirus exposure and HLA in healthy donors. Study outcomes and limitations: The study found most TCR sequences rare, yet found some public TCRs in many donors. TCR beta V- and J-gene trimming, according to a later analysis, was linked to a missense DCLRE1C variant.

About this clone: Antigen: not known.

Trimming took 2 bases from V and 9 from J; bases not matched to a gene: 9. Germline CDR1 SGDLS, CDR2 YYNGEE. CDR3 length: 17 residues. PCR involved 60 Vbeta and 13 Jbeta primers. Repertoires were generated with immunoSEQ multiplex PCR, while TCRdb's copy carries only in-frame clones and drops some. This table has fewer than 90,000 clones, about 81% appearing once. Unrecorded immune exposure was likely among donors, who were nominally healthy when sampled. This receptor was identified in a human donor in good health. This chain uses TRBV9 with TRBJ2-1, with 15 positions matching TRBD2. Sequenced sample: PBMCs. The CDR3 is CASSVRPGLAGGVEQFF. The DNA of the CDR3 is TGTGCCAGCAGCGTGAGGCCTGGACTAGCGGGGGGGGTTGAGCAGTTCTTC.